This record concerns one TCR beta chain sequence. Its antigen is still unknown. Nothing much larger sits one base from this clone, and base qualities are not available. These data belong to a study of blood T cells in healthy people across ages (dated by TCRdb to between 2015 and 2016). For the study in its entirety: In model experiments, template switching captured roughly one uniquely barcoded TCR beta cDNA molecule for every two T cells. To avoid experimental bias, donors of different ages were distributed randomly across sequencing lanes. To track age-related changes in TCR beta repertoire diversity, the study relied on deep sequencing normalized with unique cDNA molecular identifiers. Donors were grouped into four age groups: young (average roughly 15 years), middle-aged (over 35), aged (around 56) and long-lived (over 80). The study analyzed two additional independent replicas of 1 million unique cDNA reads from the same blood draw for two donors, one aged 18 to 30 and one aged 80 or older.

The library was built by means of 5' RACE. The sequencer listed for this sample is Illumina HiSeq 2500. A second 7 to 11 cycle PCR used a sample-barcoded 5' primer and a J-beta primer mix. A template-switch 5' adaptor carrying 12 random nucleotides introduced a unique molecular identifier onto each TCR beta cDNA molecule. At least 2.5 million CDR3-containing paired-end reads were obtained from each sample. The Mint cDNA synthesis kit, primed by a TRBC-specific oligonucleotide, was used to synthesize first-strand cDNA from all RNA. Following uracil-DNA glycosylase treatment, a first 18-cycle PCR with universal primers M1SS and BC2_uni_R was performed on all cDNA. Processing in the source paper ran as follows. Normalization of each sample was performed by random selection of 1 million high-quality reads, each carrying a distinct molecular identifier. Instead of being binned into consensus sequences, reads with shared molecular identifiers were discarded. CDR3 identification, clonotype clustering and error correction used MiTCR with a Q25 quality threshold and the strictest error-elimination algorithm. A nonparametric unseen species model using Euler transformation provided a lower-bound estimate of total TCR beta diversity. TCRdb reprocessed the public reads (quality trimming at Q25 with fastp, clone calling with MiXCR) and kept in-frame beta chains. Each entry merges the rows of one CDR3 protein and shows their most common DNA and genes. These V and J calls originate from TCRdb's pipeline instead of the authors' own analysis. Recorded for this sample are 780,000 or so distinct CDR3 sequences; approximately 55% of them occurred a single time. In total, the top ten clones hold approximately 40% of the sample.

What the authors observed across the whole study: Observed TCR beta diversity per million T cells fell roughly linearly with age, and a significant reduction was already apparent by age around 39. Observed TCR beta diversity correlated strongly with the percentage of naive T cells measured by flow cytometry. Compared with the aged group, the long-lived group had more naive CD4+ T cells, fewer expanded clones and increased TCR diversity, a pattern suggesting age selection. Because donor CMV infection status was unknown, age-related changes in expanded clonotypes were potentially confounded. Estimates of total diversity from one million sequenced T cells were regarded as lower bounds and underestimates. Conclusive comparison of naive and antigen-experienced compartments was prevented by the profiling of bulk unsorted PBMCs.

Systemically healthy Caucasian individuals from Russia, 39 in total and aged about 6 to 90 years, were included as donors. Approximately 9.3 milliliters of peripheral blood were collected from each donor into EDTA-treated Vacutainer tubes. Ficoll-Paque density-gradient centrifugation was used to isolate PBMCs, with at least 7 million per sample. Trizol reagent was used to extract total RNA from the PBMCs, yielding at least 6 micrograms per sample. Naive CD45RAhigh/CD27high T cell percentages were measured by flow cytometry on a PBMC aliquot from every donor. Taken from the germline V gene, the CDR1 and CDR2 loops are SQVTM and ANQGSEA. The V end loses 0 bases and the J end loses 14 bases, and a stretch of 18 bases separates them. From cysteine to phenylalanine, the CDR3 is 13 amino acids long. Here the CDR3 DNA is all that survives: 39 bases in frame from base 1.

What was sequenced was blood. The V and J segments used are TRBV29-1 and TRBJ2-3; TRBD2 is possibly the D segment (7 matching bases). The TCR sequence derives from a man older than 75 in good health. The encoded CDR3 is CSVEEGLGGYAYF. The sequence in DNA is TGCAGCGTTGAAGAAGGACTAGGGGGATACGCGTATTTT.